One TCR beta chain is described in this entry. CDR1 is MNHNS and CDR2 is SASEGT in the germline V gene. The J segment lost 2 bases and the V segment lost 6 bases, leaving 4 bases of the junction unmatched. CDR3 size: 15 residues. These data are taken from a study of technical replicates of blood from a handful of donors. Repertoires were generated with immunoSEQ multiplex PCR, while TCRdb's copy carries only in-frame clones and drops some. In the table there are some 49,000 clones, 80% to 95% of which are singletons. This chain links TRBV6-1 with TRBJ2-3, with TRBD2 identical over 11 bases. Specimen: PBMCs. The receptor was isolated from a human donor in good health. Some clones in this sample may be carry-over from other donors' samples. CDR3 amino acids: CASRGGLAVTDTQYF. The CDR3 DNA reads TGTGCCAGCAGGGGGGGACTAGCGGTCACAGATACGCAGTATTTT.